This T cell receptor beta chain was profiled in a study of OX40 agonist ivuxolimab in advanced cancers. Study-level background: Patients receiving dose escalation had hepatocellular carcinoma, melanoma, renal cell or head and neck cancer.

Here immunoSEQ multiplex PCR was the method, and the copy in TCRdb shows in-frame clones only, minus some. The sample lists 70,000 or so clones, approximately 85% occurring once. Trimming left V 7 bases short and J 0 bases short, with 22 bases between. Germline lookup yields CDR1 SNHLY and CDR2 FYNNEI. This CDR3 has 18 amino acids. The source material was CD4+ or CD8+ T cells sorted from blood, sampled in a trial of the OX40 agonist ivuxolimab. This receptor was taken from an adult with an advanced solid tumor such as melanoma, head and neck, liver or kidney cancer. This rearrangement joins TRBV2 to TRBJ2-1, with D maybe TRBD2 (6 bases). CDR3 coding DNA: TGTGCCAGCATGACGGGTTTGGAGCGGGTGAGCTCCTACAATGAGCAGTTCTTC. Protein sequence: CASMTGLERVSSYNEQFF.